Each of the 29 T cell receptor beta chains below was sequenced from the same sample in a study of blood T cell repertoires in COVID-19. Repertoires were generated with immunoSEQ multiplex PCR, while TCRdb's copy carries only in-frame clones and drops some. Of 150,000 or so clones listed, approximately 80% are singletons. The material sequenced was peripheral blood. These receptors were collected from a woman aged 40 to 50 with active or convalescent COVID-19.

This clone was seen a handful of times. The rearrangement uses TRBV27 and TRBJ2-3; possible D gene TRBD2, 6 bases. Germline loops: CDR1 MNHEY, CDR2 SMNVEV (reference sequence). The V gene lost 4 bases and the J gene lost 4 bases, with 15 bases spanning the gap. The CDR3 loop spans 15 amino acids. CDR3 sequence reads: CASSWGLGPPDTQYF. In DNA, the CDR3 is TGTGCCAGCAGTTGGGGACTCGGCCCCCCAGATACGCAGTATTTT.

V and J are TRBV28 and TRBJ2-7; 8 nucleotides match TRBD2. CDR1 is MDHEN and CDR2 is SYDVKM in the germline V gene. Losses at the gene ends were 7 bases for V and 2 bases for J; bases not matched to a gene: 7. This CDR3 region has 14 residues. The chain's CDR3 is CASKVGGGTYEQYF. CDR3 bases: TGTGCCAGCAAGGTCGGCGGGGGGACCTACGAGCAGTACTTC.

The CDR3 DNA is TGTGCCAGCACGGAGGGGATTCCTAACACCGGGGAGCTGTTTTTT. This sequence encodes CASTEGIPNTGELFF. The genes are TRBV6-5 and TRBJ2-2; perhaps TRBD2 as D (6 bases). V was pared by 7 bases and J by 2 bases, with 14 bases between. Germline lookup yields CDR1 MNHEY and CDR2 SVGAGI. The CDR3 is made up of 15 amino acids.

The chain is built from TRBV5-1 and TRBJ2-5; D may be TRBD1 (6 bases). The V gene lost 0 bases and the J gene lost 1 base, with 7 bases spanning the gap. The CDR3 spans 14 residues. Germline loops: CDR1 SGHRS, CDR2 YFSETQ. In DNA form, the CDR3 reads TGCGCCAGCAGCTTGGACAGGGCCCAAGAGACCCAGTACTTC. The encoded protein is CASSLDRAQETQYF.

The V gene is TRBV24-1, the J gene TRBJ1-5; D might be TRBD1 (5 bases). Looked up from germline, CDR1 is KGHDR and CDR2 is SFDVKD. Trimming took off 5 bases at V and 6 bases at J, with 16 bases between the two ends. The CDR3 has 15 amino acids. Written as DNA, the CDR3 is TGTGCCACCAGTGCCCGGGACGGGAGATCTCAGCCCCAGCATTTT. Protein product: CATSARDGRSQPQHF.

V is TRBV5-4 and J is TRBJ1-1, with D perhaps TRBD1 (5 bases). V was pared by 1 base and J by 7 bases, with 14 bases between. Germline CDR1 is SGHNT and CDR2 is YYREEE (reference sequence). The CDR3 spans 14 residues. CDR3 sequence (DNA): TGTGCCAGCAGCTTGTATGGAGGGACCGGTGAAGCTTTCTTT. The encoded protein is CASSLYGGTGEAFF.

The chain couples TRBV19 to TRBJ2-7; TRBD2 is a possible D gene (5 bases). CDR1 LNHDA and CDR2 SQIVND come from the germline V gene (reference sequence). V was pared by 8 bases and J by 6 bases, with 20 bases between. This CDR3 has 14 residues. CDR3 nucleotide sequence: TGTGCCAGTCGAGGAACTAGGTATACGATCGAGCAGTACTTC. This encodes CASRGTRYTIEQYF.

The chain recombines TRBV3-1 (or the pseudogene TRBV3-2) with TRBJ1-3; maybe TRBD1 (6 bases). The V and J ends lost 4 bases and 0 bases respectively, with 19 bases between them. The CDR3 runs to 18 residues. Germline assignment: CDR1 LGHDT and CDR2 YNNKEL (reference sequence). CDR3 nucleotides: TGTGCCAGCAGCCGCAGCGTGGCAGGGGTTTACTCTGGAAACACCATATATTTT. Protein sequence: CASSRSVAGVYSGNTIYF.

J is TRBJ1-3 and V is TRBV4-1; 8 bases fit TRBD1. CDR1 and CDR2 (germline): MGHRA, YSYEKL. This CDR3 spans 18 amino acids. After removal of 2 bases from V and 2 bases from J, the junction contained 11 bases not matched to a gene. The CDR3 here is CASSQSGGTGNAGNTIYF. For the CDR3, the DNA is TGCGCCAGCAGCCAAAGCGGGGGGACAGGAAACGCTGGAAACACCATATATTTT.

This clone appeared once. The V call is TRBV28, the J call TRBJ2-3; 11 nucleotides align to TRBD2. The length of the CDR3 is 16 residues. The V and J ends lost 1 base and 4 bases, in that order; junction bases with no gene match: 4. Germline V gene data show CDR1 as MDHEN and CDR2 as SYDVKM. The CDR3 loop reads CASSLYSGRGADTQYF. The CDR3 bases are TGTGCCAGCAGTTTATATAGCGGGAGGGGGGCAGATACGCAGTATTTT.

This chain connects TRBV3-1 (or the pseudogene TRBV3-2) to TRBJ1-4, with TRBD1 matching 8 bases. Germline trimming cut 3 bases from V and 6 bases from J; bases unmatched to any gene: 9. Germline V gene sequence: CDR1 LGHDT, CDR2 YNNKEL (reference sequence). The CDR3 extends over 16 amino acids. The CDR3 sequence: CASSHPGQGAHEKLFF. The CDR3 DNA reads as TGTGCCAGCAGCCACCCGGGGCAGGGGGCGCATGAAAAACTGTTTTTT.

CDR3 DNA sequence: TGTGCCAGCAGCGAGACCCAGGTTTCCTATGGCTACACCTTC. Translating gives CASSETQVSYGYTF. V usage is TRBV7-2 and J usage is TRBJ1-2; D unclear. CDR3 size: 14 residues. With 5 bases removed from V and 4 bases from J, the gap between germline ends came to 14 bases. CDR1 SGHTA and CDR2 FQGNSA come from the germline V gene. The whole variable domain, filled in from reference TRBV7-2 and TRBJ1-2, reads GAGVSQSPSNKVTEKGKDVELRCDPISGHTALYWYRQSLGQGLEFLIYFQGNSAPDKSGLPSDRFSAERTGGSVSTLTIQRTQQEDSAVYLCASSETQVSYGYTFGSGTRLTVV.

The V gene is TRBV19, the J gene TRBJ1-1, with D hard to call. Germline CDR1 and CDR2: LNHDA and SQIVND (reference sequence). This CDR3 contains 14 residues. V was trimmed by 4 bases and J by 1 base, leaving 10 bases between them. CDR3 DNA: TGTGCCAGTAGTAGGGCCAGTGGGAACACTGAAGCTTTCTTT. It yields the protein CASSRASGNTEAFF.

The chain has TRBV6-5 and TRBJ2-7; TRBD1 matches at 9 bases. The ends lost 4 bases at V and 4 bases at J; junction bases unmatched: 8. This CDR3 spans 15 amino acids. Germline-derived CDR1 and CDR2 are MNHEY and SVGAGI. The CDR3 DNA sequence: TGTGCCAGCAGTTCCGGGACAGGGAATACTTACGAGCAGTACTTC. This gives the protein CASSSGTGNTYEQYF.

At least ten counts were recorded for this clone. The chain recombines TRBV19 with TRBJ1-2, with 11 bases that match TRBD1. V dropped 6 bases and J dropped 5; count of bases not matched to a gene: 8. Per germline, CDR1 LNHDA and CDR2 SQIVND (reference sequence). This CDR3 spans 15 amino acids. The CDR3 bases are TGTGCCAGTAGACTATCGGGACAGGGGGGATATGGCTACACCTTC. This gives the protein CASRLSGQGGYGYTF.

This clone occurred a few times. CDR3 nucleotide sequence: TGTGCCAGTAGCTGGGGGACAGGGGCCTCTTACGAGCAGTACTTC. Translated: CASSWGTGASYEQYF. This chain connects TRBV19 to TRBJ2-7; 10 bases are shared with TRBD1. V gave up 6 bases and J gave up 4 bases; unmatched junction bases: 9. Germline V gene sequence: CDR1 LNHDA, CDR2 SQIVND (reference sequence). There are 15 residues in the CDR3.

The J gene is TRBJ1-2, the V gene TRBV28; TRBD1 matches at 9 bases. Germline values: CDR1 MDHEN, CDR2 SYDVKM. The CDR3 contains 15 residues. V lost 2 bases to trimming and J lost 5 bases; unmatched junction nucleotides: 6. Here the CDR3 reads CASSLLLDRGYGYTF. Here the CDR3 DNA reads TGTGCCAGCAGTTTACTCCTCGACAGGGGGTATGGCTACACCTTC.

The chain joins TRBV19 to TRBJ2-3, with 10 positions matching TRBD2. The CDR3 spans 15 residues. Germline V gene sequence: CDR1 LNHDA, CDR2 SQIVND (reference sequence). J was trimmed by 0 bases and V by 3 bases; bases with no gene match: 0. The CDR3 loop reads CASSISGRSTDTQYF. The DNA for the CDR3 is TGTGCCAGTAGTATTAGCGGGAGGAGCACAGATACGCAGTATTTT.

The chain combines TRBV10-2 with TRBJ2-7; 8 positions agree with TRBD1. V was clipped by 2 bases and J by 7 bases; unmatched bases: 10. Looked up from germline, CDR1 is WSHSY and CDR2 is SAAADI. The CDR3 has 15 residues. CDR3 amino acids: CASSERDRWIGEQYF. The CDR3 nucleotides read TGCGCCAGCAGTGAGCGGGACAGGTGGATTGGGGAGCAGTACTTC.

This chain connects TRBV30 to TRBJ1-6; TRBD1 matches 8 bases. The CDR3 is 15 amino acids. V gave up 2 bases and J gave up 5 bases; unmatched junction bases: 5. Looked up from germline, CDR1 is GTSNPN and CDR2 is SVGIG (reference sequence). Written as DNA, the CDR3 is TGTGCCTGGAGTACCGGGACAGGAGATAATTCACCCCTCCACTTT. As protein: CAWSTGTGDNSPLHF.

This sequence joins TRBV6-1 and TRBJ2-1; 10 bases align to TRBD1. The junction had 8 bases not matched to a gene; V was cut back by 2 bases and J by 1 base. Looked up from germline, CDR1 is MNHNS and CDR2 is SASEGT. CDR3 length: 18 amino acids. CDR3 residues: CASSEWGRDRGSYNEQFF. CDR3 sequence (DNA): TGTGCCAGCAGTGAATGGGGCCGGGACAGGGGTTCCTACAATGAGCAGTTCTTC.

This chain uses TRBV19 with TRBJ1-4, with 10 bases aligning to TRBD1. Trimming cost V 5 bases and J 10 bases; bases outside gene matches: 10. Germline V gene data show CDR1 as LNHDA and CDR2 as SQIVND (reference sequence). The CDR3 is 15 amino acids. The CDR3 region has the DNA TGTGCCAGTAGTGCGCGGACAGGGGGATTCAGAAAACTGTTTTTT. Amino acid sequence: CASSARTGGFRKLFF.

This chain links TRBV30 with TRBJ2-3; maybe TRBD2 (7 bases). The CDR3 sequence is 14 residues long. The germline V and J ends were trimmed by 5 bases and 4 bases, with 16 bases remaining between them. Looked up from germline, CDR1 is GTSNPN and CDR2 is SVGIG (reference sequence). As DNA, the CDR3 is TGTGCCTGGGAAGGGGGGGTCCCCCCAGATACGCAGTATTTT. Its translation: CAWEGGVPPDTQYF.

The chain recombines TRBV9 with TRBJ2-2; D unclear. The CDR3 covers 14 residues. V was trimmed by 0 bases and J by 4 bases, leaving 7 bases between them. Per germline, CDR1 SGDLS and CDR2 YYNGEE. This CDR3 is CASSVGHRTGELFF. CDR3 coding DNA: TGTGCCAGCAGCGTAGGGCATCGCACCGGGGAGCTGTTTTTT.

For the CDR3, the DNA is TGTGCCAGCAGGCCCGGACTAGAATTGGCCCAGTACTTC. Protein sequence: CASRPGLELAQYF. The chain uses TRBV3-1 (or the pseudogene TRBV3-2) and TRBJ2-5; 7 nucleotides line up with TRBD2. The CDR3 consists of 13 residues. The V gene's germline CDR1 is LGHDT and CDR2 YNNKEL (reference sequence). V lost 6 bases to trimming and J lost 9 bases; unmatched junction nucleotides: 10.

Here the CDR3 DNA reads TGTGCCAGTAGTCTGTCAGGCGTGACAGGAGATACTAACTATGGCTACACCTTC. As protein: CASSLSGVTGDTNYGYTF. The genes are TRBV19 and TRBJ1-2; D is possibly TRBD1 (6 bases). Per the germline V gene, CDR1 is LNHDA and CDR2 is SQIVND (reference sequence). Trimming stripped 5 bases from V and 0 bases from J, with 22 bases between. CDR3 length: 18 amino acids.

The gene calls are TRBV7-2 and TRBJ2-3; TRBD2 agrees at 12 bases. Losses at the gene ends were 5 bases for V and 4 bases for J; bases not matched to a gene: 1. The germline gives CDR1 SGHTA, CDR2 FQGNSA. This CDR3 is built from 14 residues. The CDR3 is CASSGTSGSDTQYF. As DNA, the CDR3 is TGTGCCAGCAGCGGGACTAGCGGGTCAGATACGCAGTATTTT.

This sequence joins TRBV5-1 and TRBJ2-1; weak D call: TRBD2 (6 bases). This CDR3 region has 15 residues. V gave up 4 bases and J gave up 0 bases, with 11 bases separating them. Germline CDR1 is SGHRS and CDR2 is YFSETQ. CDR3 sequence (DNA): TGCGCCAGCAGCATAGCGGAGAGCTCCTACAATGAGCAGTTCTTC. It encodes CASSIAESSYNEQFF.

The rearrangement links TRBV15 to TRBJ2-5, with 10 positions matching TRBD2. CDR1 is LNHNV, CDR2 YYDKDF, per germline (reference sequence). With V trimmed by 0 bases and J by 5 bases, 9 bases remained unmatched. CDR3 length equals 17 residues. In nucleotides, the CDR3 is TGTGCCACCAGCAGAGATTCGGCTAGCGGGAGTCTGGAGACCCAGTACTTC. Its translation is CATSRDSASGSLETQYF.